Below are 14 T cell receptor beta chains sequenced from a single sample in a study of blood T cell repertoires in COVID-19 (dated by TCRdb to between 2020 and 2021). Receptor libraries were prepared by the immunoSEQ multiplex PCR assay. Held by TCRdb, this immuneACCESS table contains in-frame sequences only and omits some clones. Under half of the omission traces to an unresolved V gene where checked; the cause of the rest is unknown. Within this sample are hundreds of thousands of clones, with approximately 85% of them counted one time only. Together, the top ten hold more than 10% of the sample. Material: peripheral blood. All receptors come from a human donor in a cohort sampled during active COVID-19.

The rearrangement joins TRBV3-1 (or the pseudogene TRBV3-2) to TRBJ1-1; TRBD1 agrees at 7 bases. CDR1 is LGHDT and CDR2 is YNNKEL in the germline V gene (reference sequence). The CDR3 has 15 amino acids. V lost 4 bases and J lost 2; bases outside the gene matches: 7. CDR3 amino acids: CASSPSGQQNTEAFF. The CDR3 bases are TGTGCCAGCAGCCCATCGGGACAGCAAAACACTGAAGCTTTCTTT.

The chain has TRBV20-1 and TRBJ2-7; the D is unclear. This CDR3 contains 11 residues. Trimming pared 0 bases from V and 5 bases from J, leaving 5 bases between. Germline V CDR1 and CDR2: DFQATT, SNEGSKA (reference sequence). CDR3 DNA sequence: TGCAGTGCTAGAGATCCTGACGAGCAGTACTTC. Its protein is CSARDPDEQYF.

CDR3 nucleotide sequence: TGTGCCAGCCGGGACAGGGGGCAAAGCTACACTGAAGCTTTCTTT. Its translation is CASRDRGQSYTEAFF. The chain carries TRBV6-6 and TRBJ1-1, with 12 bases identical to TRBD1. Germline values: CDR1 MNHNY, CDR2 SVGAGI (reference sequence). With V trimmed by 8 bases and J by 3 bases, 7 bases remained unmatched. The CDR3 totals 15 residues.

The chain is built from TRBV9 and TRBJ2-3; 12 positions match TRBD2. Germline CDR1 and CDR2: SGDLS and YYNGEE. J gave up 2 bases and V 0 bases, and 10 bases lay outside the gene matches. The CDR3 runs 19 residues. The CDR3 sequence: CASSVARLAGGSFTDTQYF. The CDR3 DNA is TGTGCCAGCAGCGTAGCTCGTCTAGCGGGAGGGTCGTTCACAGATACGCAGTATTTT.

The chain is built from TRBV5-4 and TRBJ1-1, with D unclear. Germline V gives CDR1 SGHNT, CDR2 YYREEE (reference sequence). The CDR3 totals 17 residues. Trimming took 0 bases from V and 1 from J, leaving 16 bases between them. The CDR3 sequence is CASSLALHSLSNTEAFF. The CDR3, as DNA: TGTGCCAGCAGCTTGGCCCTGCACAGCCTTTCGAACACTGAAGCTTTCTTT.

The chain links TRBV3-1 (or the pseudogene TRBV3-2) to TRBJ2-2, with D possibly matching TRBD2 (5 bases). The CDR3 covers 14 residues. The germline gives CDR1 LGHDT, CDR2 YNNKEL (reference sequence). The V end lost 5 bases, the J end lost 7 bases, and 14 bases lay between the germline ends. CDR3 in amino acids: CASSTQTLVGELFF. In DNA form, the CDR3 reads TGTGCCAGCAGCACCCAGACACTAGTCGGGGAGCTGTTTTTT.

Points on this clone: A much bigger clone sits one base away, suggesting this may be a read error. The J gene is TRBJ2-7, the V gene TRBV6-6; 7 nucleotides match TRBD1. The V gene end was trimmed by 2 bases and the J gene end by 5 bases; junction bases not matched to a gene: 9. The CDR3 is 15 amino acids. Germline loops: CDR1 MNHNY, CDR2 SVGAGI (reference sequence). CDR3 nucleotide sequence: TGTGCCAGCAGTTACGGTCAGAACAGGGGAGACGAGCAGTACTTC. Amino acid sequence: CASSYGQNRGDEQYF.

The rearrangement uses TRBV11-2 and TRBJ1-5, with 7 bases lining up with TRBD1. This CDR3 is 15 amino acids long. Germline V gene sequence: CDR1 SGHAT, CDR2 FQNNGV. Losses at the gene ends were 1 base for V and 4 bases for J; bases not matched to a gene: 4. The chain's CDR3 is CASSLGGGRNQPQHF. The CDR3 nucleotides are TGTGCCAGCAGCTTAGGAGGGGGCAGGAATCAGCCCCAGCATTTT.

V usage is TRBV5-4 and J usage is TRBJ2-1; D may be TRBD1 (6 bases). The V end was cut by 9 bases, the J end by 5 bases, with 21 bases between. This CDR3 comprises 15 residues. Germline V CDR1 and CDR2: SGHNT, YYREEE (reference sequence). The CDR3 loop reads CATNRLEGVNNEQFF. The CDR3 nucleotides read TGTGCCACCAATAGACTTGAGGGGGTCAACAATGAGCAGTTCTTC.

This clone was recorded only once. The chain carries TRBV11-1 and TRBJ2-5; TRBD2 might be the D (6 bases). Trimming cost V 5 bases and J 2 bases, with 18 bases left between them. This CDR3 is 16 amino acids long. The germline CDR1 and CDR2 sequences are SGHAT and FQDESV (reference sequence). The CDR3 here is CASSPRRGATQETQYF. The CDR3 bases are TGTGCCAGCAGCCCCCGGCGGGGAGCGACGCAAGAGACCCAGTACTTC.

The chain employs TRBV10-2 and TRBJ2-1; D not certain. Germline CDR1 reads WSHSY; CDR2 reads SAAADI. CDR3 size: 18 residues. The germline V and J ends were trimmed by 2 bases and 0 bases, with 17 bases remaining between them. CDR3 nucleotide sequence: TGCGCCAGCAGTGAGGTTAAGCGAGCGCCGATCTCCTACAATGAGCAGTTCTTC. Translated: CASSEVKRAPISYNEQFF.

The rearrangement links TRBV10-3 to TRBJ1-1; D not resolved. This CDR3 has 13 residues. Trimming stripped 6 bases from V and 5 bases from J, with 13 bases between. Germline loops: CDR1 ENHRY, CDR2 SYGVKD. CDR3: CAISPDKSTEAFF. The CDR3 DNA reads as TGTGCCATCAGCCCTGACAAAAGTACTGAAGCTTTCTTT.

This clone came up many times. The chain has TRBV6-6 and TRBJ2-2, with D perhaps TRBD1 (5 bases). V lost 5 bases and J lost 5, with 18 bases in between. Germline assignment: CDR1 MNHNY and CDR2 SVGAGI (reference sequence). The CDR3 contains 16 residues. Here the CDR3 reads CASSRSQNQGTGELFF. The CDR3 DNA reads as TGTGCCAGCAGTCGATCTCAAAACCAGGGTACCGGGGAGCTGTTTTTT.

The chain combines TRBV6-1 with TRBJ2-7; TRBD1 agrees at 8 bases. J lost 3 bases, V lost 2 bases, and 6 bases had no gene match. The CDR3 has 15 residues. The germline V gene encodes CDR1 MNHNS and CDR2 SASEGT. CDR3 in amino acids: CASSESQGGIYEQYF. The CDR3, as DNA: TGTGCCAGCAGTGAATCACAGGGGGGAATCTACGAGCAGTACTTC.